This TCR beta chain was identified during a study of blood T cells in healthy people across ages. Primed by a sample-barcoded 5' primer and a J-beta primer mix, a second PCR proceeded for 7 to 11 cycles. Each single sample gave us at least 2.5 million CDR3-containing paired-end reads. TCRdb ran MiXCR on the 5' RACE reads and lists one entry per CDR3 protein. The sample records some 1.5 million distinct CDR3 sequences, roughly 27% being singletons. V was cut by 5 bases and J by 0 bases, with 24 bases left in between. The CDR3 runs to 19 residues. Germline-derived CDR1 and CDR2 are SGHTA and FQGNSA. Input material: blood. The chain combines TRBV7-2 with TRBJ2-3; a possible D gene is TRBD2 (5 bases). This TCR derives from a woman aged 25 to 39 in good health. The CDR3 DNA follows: TGTACCAGCAGCCTTACCCAACTTATTAGGACGGGGAGCACAGATACGCAGTATTTT. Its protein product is CTSSLTQLIRTGSTDTQYF.